The 21 T cell receptor beta chains listed next were all sequenced from one sample in a study of low-dose radiotherapy and immunotherapy resistance in tumors. cDNA synthesis used a TRAV/TRBV-specific primer set for both chains. TCRs were amplified for 20 to 25 PCR cycles with a constant-region primer and V-primer adapter. TCRdb fed the reads into MiXCR, producing one record per CDR3 protein. Of 95,000 to 100,000 distinct CDR3 sequences in the sample, 20% to 25% were seen once. Time point specified: after trial treatment. Treatment described: LDRT plus nivolumab, ipilimumab, low-dose cyclophosphamide and aspirin (RACIN trial). This specimen was PBMCs, taken after low-dose radiotherapy plus immunotherapy. These TCRs come from a male donor with prostate cancer.

A remark on this clonotype: At one boundary the junction diverges from the germline segment, which might be a read error. In DNA, the CDR3 is TGCAGCGTTGAGGACAAAAACTTC. Its translation: CSVEDKNF. The rearrangement joins TRBV29-1 to TRBJ2-5; TRBD1 might be the D (5 bases). The germline CDR1 and CDR2 sequences are SQVTM and ANQGSEA. The CDR3 runs to 8 residues.

V is TRBV7-2 and J is TRBJ2-2; D is perhaps TRBD1 (6 bases). This CDR3 region has 15 residues. Germline CDR1 is SGHTA and CDR2 is FQGNSA. Trimming removed 7 bases from V and 3 bases from J, with 15 bases in between. For the CDR3, the DNA is TGTGCCAGCACCTACCAGGGGTCCTACACCGGGGAGCTGTTTTTT. It codes for CASTYQGSYTGELFF.

This clonotype was seen at least ten times. The junction shows a germline mismatch at one end, possibly a read error. The J gene is TRBJ1-2, the V gene TRBV29-1, with 7 bases fitting TRBD1. Germline V gene data show CDR1 as SQVTM and CDR2 as ANQGSEA. CDR3 length: 15 amino acids. The CDR3, as DNA: TGCAGCGTAGAAGCGGGACAGATCGGAGTTGATGGCTACACCTTC. Encoded protein: CSVEAGQIGVDGYTF.

This clonotype was seen ten or more times. This rearrangement joins TRBV27 to TRBJ2-3; no firm D call. V lost 7 bases and J 6 bases, leaving 8 bases between the germline ends. CDR3 size: 11 residues. CDR1 is MNHEY and CDR2 is SMNVEV in the germline V gene (reference sequence). DNA of the CDR3: TGTGCCAGCACCAACCTCGATACGCAGTATTTT. It specifies CASTNLDTQYF.

Ten or more counts support this clonotype. The V gene is TRBV19, the J gene TRBJ2-7, with D perhaps being TRBD1 or TRBD2 (5 bases each). Germline values: CDR1 LNHDA, CDR2 SQIVND (reference sequence). V lost 6 bases to trimming and J lost 5 bases, with 23 bases between them. CDR3 length equals 16 residues. The CDR3 region has the DNA TGTGCCAGTAGCAAACCCCGGGACCTTCATAACCACGAGCAGTACTTC. Its protein is CASSKPRDLHNHEQYF.

This clonotype was recorded a few times. J is TRBJ2-3 and V is TRBV20-1; 8 nucleotides align to TRBD2. CDR1 and CDR2 from the germline V gene are DFQATT and SNEGSKA (reference sequence). CDR3 length: 16 residues. The V and J ends lost 5 bases and 2 bases, in that order; junction bases with no gene match: 12. CDR3 bases: TGCAGTGCTCGGGGGGGGGGTGGGGGGGACACAGATACGCAGTATTTT. It encodes CSARGGGGGDTDTQYF.

The sample holds many counts of this clonotype. This rearrangement joins TRBV5-1 to TRBJ2-5, with 7 bases matching TRBD1. Germline V CDR1 and CDR2: SGHRS, YFSETQ. Losses at the gene ends were 4 bases for V and 7 bases for J; bases not matched to a gene: 13. The CDR3 covers 15 residues. CDR3 DNA sequence: TGCGCCAGCAGCCGCACGGGACAGCGACCCCGGACCCAGTACTTC. This translates into CASSRTGQRPRTQYF.

The table lists this clonotype with a few counts. The chain employs TRBV18 and TRBJ2-1; D remains ambiguous. This CDR3 is 12 amino acids long. Germline V gives CDR1 KGHSH, CDR2 LQKENI. The V gene lost 2 bases and the J gene lost 6 bases, with 5 bases spanning the gap. The CDR3 coding sequence is TGTGCCAGCTCACCATTGACCAATGAGCAGTTCTTC. Amino acids: CASSPLTNEQFF. Full variable domain (remainder filled in from reference TRBV18 and TRBJ2-1): NAGVMQNPRHLVRRRGQEARLRCSPMKGHSHVYWYRQLPEEGLKFMVYLQKENIIDESGMPKERFSAEFPKEGPSILRIQQVVRGDSAAYFCASSPLTNEQFFGPGTRLTVL.

This clonotype was counted many times. The chain uses TRBV11-1 and TRBJ1-2, with 7 nucleotides matching TRBD1. V dropped 5 bases and J dropped 4; count of bases not matched to a gene: 7. CDR1 and CDR2 (germline): SGHAT, FQDESV (reference sequence). The CDR3 consists of 14 residues. CDR3 in DNA: TGTGCCAGCAGCAAGACCGGACAGGTCTATGGCTACACCTTC. Translation gives CASSKTGQVYGYTF.

This clonotype was counted ten times or more. The chain recombines TRBV29-1 with TRBJ2-7, with 9 bases lining up with TRBD2. CDR1 is SQVTM, CDR2 ANQGSEA, per germline. V trimming: 6 bases; J trimming: 2 bases; junction bases outside the gene matches: 8. This CDR3 is built from 14 residues. CDR3 in amino acids: CSVRGGASPYEQYF. CDR3 DNA: TGCAGCGTCCGCGGGGGGGCTTCTCCCTACGAGCAGTACTTC.

In this sample, this clonotype turned up many times. The CDR3: CSVFTDLAKNIQYF. DNA of the CDR3: TGCAGCGTTTTTACAGATTTAGCCAAAAACATTCAGTACTTC. The chain carries TRBV29-1 and TRBJ2-4; D is ambiguous. This CDR3 spans 14 amino acids. Trimming pared 5 bases from V and 0 bases from J, leaving 11 bases between. Germline lookup yields CDR1 SQVTM and CDR2 ANQGSEA. Variable domain in full (rest from reference TRBV29-1 and TRBJ2-4): SAVISQKPSRDICQRGTSLTIQCQVDSQVTMMFWYRQQPGQSLTLIATANQGSEATYESGFVIDKFPISRPNLTFSTLTVSNMSPEDSSIYLCSVFTDLAKNIQYFGAGTRLSVL.

This clonotype was seen ten or more times. The rearrangement links TRBV2 to TRBJ2-6; 8 bases agree with TRBD1. Germline CDR1 reads SNHLY; CDR2 reads FYNNEI. V dropped 5 bases and J dropped 0; count of bases not matched to a gene: 6. The CDR3 loop spans 17 amino acids. Written as DNA, the CDR3 is TGTGCCAGCAGTTCCGACAGGGGAGGCTCTGGGGCCAACGTCCTGACTTTC. Protein: CASSSDRGGSGANVLTF.

This clonotype was observed at least ten times. The CDR3 bases are TGTGCCAGCAGCTTCGGAGCGGGCACAGATACGCAGTATTTT. Encoded protein: CASSFGAGTDTQYF. The chain combines TRBV11-3 with TRBJ2-3; D might be TRBD2 (5 bases). Trimming pared 3 bases from V and 1 base from J, leaving 8 bases between. Germline assignment: CDR1 SGHNT and CDR2 YENEEA. The CDR3 contains 14 residues.

This clonotype was detected many times. V and J are TRBV20-1 and TRBJ2-5; 7 bases map to TRBD2. Germline CDR1 reads DFQATT; CDR2 reads SNEGSKA (reference sequence). This CDR3 is built from 11 residues. V shed 3 bases, J shed 9 bases, and the junction held 4 bases outside the gene matches. Here the CDR3 reads CSASQREAQYF. In DNA form, the CDR3 reads TGCAGTGCTAGCCAACGGGAGGCCCAGTACTTC.

A few counts support this clonotype. This chain connects TRBV7-9 to TRBJ2-7; 11 nucleotides line up with TRBD2. The CDR3 has 15 amino acids. Germline V gene sequence: CDR1 SEHNR, CDR2 FQNEAQ (reference sequence). The V segment lost 5 bases and the J segment 0 bases; nucleotides outside the gene matches: 3. CDR3 DNA: TGTGCCAGCAGCCGTAGCGGGGGGGCCTCCTACGAGCAGTACTTC. Encoded protein: CASSRSGGASYEQYF.

Remarks on this clonotype: The junction does not match germline at one end; this may be a read error. The rearrangement uses TRBV6-2 or TRBV6-3 and TRBJ1-2, with 7 bases lining up with TRBD1. Germline V gene data show CDR1 as MNHEY and CDR2 as SVGEGT. The CDR3 is 14 amino acids. CDR3 sequence (DNA): TGTGCCATCAGTGGAGCCGGACAGGTCTATGGCTACACCTTC. This gives the protein CAISGAGQVYGYTF.

This clonotype occurred many times. The chain has TRBV28 and TRBJ2-1, with TRBD2 as a possible D gene (5 bases). Germline values: CDR1 MDHEN, CDR2 SYDVKM. The length of the CDR3 is 15 residues. V lost 2 bases and J lost 2, with 10 bases in between. CDR3 amino acids: CASSLGEEAYNEQFF. The CDR3, as DNA: TGTGCCAGCAGTTTAGGCGAGGAGGCCTACAATGAGCAGTTCTTC.

A note on this clonotype: This may arise from a read error, as a much more abundant clone is one base away. The rearrangement links TRBV20-1 to TRBJ2-3; TRBD2 matches 8 bases. From germline, CDR1 is DFQATT and CDR2 SNEGSKA (reference sequence). The CDR3 totals 14 residues. The CDR3 here is CSARGRTSTDTQFF. CDR3 DNA: TGCAGTGCTAGAGGTCGGACTAGCACAGATACGCAGTTTTTT.

As concerns this clonotype: Its ends do not fully match the called genes, so a read error is possible. The CDR3 spells CASSTGDTPGNQPQHF. The CDR3 DNA sequence: TGTGCCAGTAGTACAGGGGACACTCCTGGGAATCAACCCCAGCATTTT. The chain carries TRBV19 and TRBJ1-5; maybe TRBD1 (6 bases). In germline, CDR1 is LNHDA, CDR2 SQIVND (reference sequence). The CDR3 contains 16 residues. Based on the CDR3 plus reference TRBV19 and TRBJ1-5, the full variable domain is DGGITQSPKYLFRKEGQNVTLSCEQNLNHDAMYWYRQDPGQGLRLIYYSQIVNDFQKGDIAEGYSVSREKKESFPLTVTSAQKNPTAFYLCASSTGDTPGNQPQHFGDGTRLSIL.

This clonotype was picked up many times. This chain joins TRBV4-2 and TRBJ2-1; D unclear. Germline CDR1 is LGHNA and CDR2 is YNFKEQ. The ends were cut back, 1 base at V and 6 bases at J, with 13 bases in the middle. CDR3 length: 15 amino acids. The CDR3 loop is CASSQGLGPRNEQFF. In nucleotides, the CDR3 is TGTGCCAGCAGCCAAGGGCTCGGGCCTCGCAATGAGCAGTTCTTC.

This clonotype was observed a few times. V usage is TRBV2 and J usage is TRBJ2-7, with D tentatively TRBD1 (6 bases). V was cut by 6 bases and J by 6 bases, with 12 bases left in between. In germline, CDR1 is SNHLY, CDR2 FYNNEI. The CDR3 sequence is 12 residues long. DNA for the CDR3: TGTGCCAGCAGAACCGGGACACGCGAGCAGTACTTC. Translated, it gives CASRTGTREQYF.